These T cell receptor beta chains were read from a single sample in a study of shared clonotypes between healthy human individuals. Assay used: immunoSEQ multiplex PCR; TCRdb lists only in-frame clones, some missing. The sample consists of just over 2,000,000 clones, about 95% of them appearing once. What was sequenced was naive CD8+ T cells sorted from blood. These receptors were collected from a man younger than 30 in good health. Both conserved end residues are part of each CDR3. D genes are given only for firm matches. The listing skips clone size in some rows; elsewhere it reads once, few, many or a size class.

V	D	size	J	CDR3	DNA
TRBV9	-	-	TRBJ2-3	CASSPRGRGGDTQYF	TGTGCCAGCAGCCCCCGCGGGAGAGGGGGAGATACGCAGTATTTT
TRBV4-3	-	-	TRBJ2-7	CASSQDEGGYEQYF	TGCGCCAGCAGCCAAGATGAAGGGGGTTACGAGCAGTACTTC
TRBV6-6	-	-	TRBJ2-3	CASTASTDTQYF	TGTGCCAGCACGGCTAGCACAGATACGCAGTATTTT
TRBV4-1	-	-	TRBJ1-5	CASSQESALGQPQHF	TGCGCCAGCAGCCAAGAGTCGGCACTGGGGCAGCCCCAGCATTTT
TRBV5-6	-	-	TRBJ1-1	CASSGMTGYTEAFF	TGTGCCAGCAGCGGAATGACAGGATACACTGAAGCTTTCTTT
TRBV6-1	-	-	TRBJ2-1	CASRYNEQFF	TGTGCCAGCCGATACAATGAGCAGTTCTTC
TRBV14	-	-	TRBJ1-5	CASSMAGESPQHF	TGTGCCAGCAGCATGGCAGGGGAGTCGCCCCAGCATTTT
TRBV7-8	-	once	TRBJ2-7	CASSPPPGPTYEQYF	TGTGCCAGCAGCCCCCCCCCGGGCCCTACCTACGAGCAGTACTTC
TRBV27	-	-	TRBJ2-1	CASSLEGVEQFF	TGTGCCAGCAGTTTAGAGGGGGTCGAGCAGTTCTTC
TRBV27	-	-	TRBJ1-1	CASSLGGWHTEAFF	TGTGCCAGCAGTTTAGGGGGTTGGCACACTGAAGCTTTCTTT
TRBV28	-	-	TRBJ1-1	CASSFPRGRMNTEAFF	TGTGCCAGCAGTTTTCCCAGGGGTAGGATGAACACTGAAGCTTTCTTT
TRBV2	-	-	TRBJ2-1	CASTPGSGWDEQFF	TGTGCCAGCACCCCGGGAAGTGGGTGGGATGAGCAGTTCTTC
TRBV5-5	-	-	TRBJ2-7	CASRVRLGINEQYF	TGTGCCAGCAGGGTGCGGTTGGGCATCAACGAGCAGTACTTC